This T cell receptor beta chain was identified in a study of cytomegalovirus exposure and HLA in healthy donors. The wider study: Early release data held tens of millions of unique TCRs from HLA-typed donors.

PCR involved 60 Vbeta and 13 Jbeta primers. The method was immunoSEQ multiplex PCR; TCRdb's version includes in-frame clones alone and lacks a portion of them. The table records about 140,000 clones, around 80% of them present only once. V lost 5 bases and J 6 bases, leaving 11 bases between the germline ends. The V gene's germline CDR1 is DFQATT and CDR2 SNEGSKA (reference sequence). The length of the CDR3 is 11 residues. Remarks on this clone: The antigen is unknown.

Study observations and caveats: Immune exposure information available was restricted to CMV serostatus. Analyzed later, most CMV-associated TCR beta chains appeared HLA-restricted. Links to common viral pathogens appeared, in a later analysis, for several of the most significant clusters.

The V and J genes are TRBV20-1 and TRBJ2-7; unclear D gene. The sample taken for sequencing was PBMCs. This TCR came from a man younger than 40 in good health. The CDR3 spells CSAPELGEQYF. CDR3 nucleotide sequence: TGCAGTGCTCCTGAGCTTGGCGAGCAGTACTTC.